The clone carrying this T cell receptor (beta chain) was observed a handful of times. MiXCR was run by TCRdb on the 5' RACE reads, yielding one entry per CDR3 protein. The sample lists over 500,000 distinct CDR3 sequences; less than 25% were seen once. The sample originates from a study of identical twins. These data also formed part of another study, on T cells expressing NK-cell markers.

Sequences were obtained from CD4+ T cells sorted from blood. This clonotype originated in a woman aged 18-29 years in good health.

As DNA, the CDR3 is TGTGCCAGCAGTTCGGACCCCGTCCAACCCGGGTTCTTC. Its protein product is CASSSDPVQPGFF. The chain links TRBV14 to TRBJ2-1, with D hard to call. Germline V gene sequence: CDR1 SGHDN, CDR2 FVKESK. Trimming took 6 bases from V and 15 from J, leaving 21 bases between them. This CDR3 contains 13 residues.